The rows below give T cell receptor beta chains drawn from one sample of a study of human T cells and chemical hapten exposure. Each CDR3 protein gets one entry after TCRdb re-called the RACE reads with MiXCR. This table holds approximately 68,000 distinct CDR3 sequences, approximately 9% found once. Sequenced here: whole blood, sampled in connection with sensitization to the hapten diphenylcyclopropenone (DPC). These receptor sequences come from a woman in her 50s with alopecia areata. Some clones in this sample may be carry-over from other donors' samples. Both conserved end residues are trimmed from each CDR3.

TRBV2 ASSDNSGANVLT
TRBV7-6 ASSSHLNTDTQY
TRBV5-1 ASSSTSGNSFNEQF
TRBV28 ASISAGVSYEQY
TRBV28 ASSLGGGIGELF
TRBV5-1 ASTLRSGVSSYEQY
TRBV12-3/TRBV12-4 ASSLLGVGGYT
TRBV7-8 ASSLRLAGETDNSYEQY
TRBV7-9 ASSFWLAGSPGGQF
TRBV11-2 ASSPGQYNEQF
TRBV11-2 ASRWAAGRWTEAF
TRBV19 ASRRTSGGPTGELF
TRBV11-2 ASGGPFNSPLH
TRBV25-1 ASSDYQETQY
TRBV29-1 SVLGVDGQPQH
TRBV6-1 ASTPRLSSYNEQF
TRBV19 ASTGTANGYT
TRBV6-1 ASTRTGGEKYGYT
TRBV11-2 ASTPWGATDTQY